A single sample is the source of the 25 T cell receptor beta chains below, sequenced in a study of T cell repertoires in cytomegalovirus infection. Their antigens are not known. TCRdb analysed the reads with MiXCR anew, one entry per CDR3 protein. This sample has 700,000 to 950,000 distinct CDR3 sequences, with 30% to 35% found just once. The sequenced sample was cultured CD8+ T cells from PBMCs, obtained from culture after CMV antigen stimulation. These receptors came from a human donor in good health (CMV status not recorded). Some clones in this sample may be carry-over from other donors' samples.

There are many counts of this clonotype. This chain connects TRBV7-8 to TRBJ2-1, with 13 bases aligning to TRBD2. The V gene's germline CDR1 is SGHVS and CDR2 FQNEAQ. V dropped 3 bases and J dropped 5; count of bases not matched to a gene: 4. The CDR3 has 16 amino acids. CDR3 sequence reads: CASSFALAGGNNEQFF. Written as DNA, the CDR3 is TGTGCCAGCAGCTTTGCACTAGCGGGGGGGAACAATGAGCAGTTCTTC.

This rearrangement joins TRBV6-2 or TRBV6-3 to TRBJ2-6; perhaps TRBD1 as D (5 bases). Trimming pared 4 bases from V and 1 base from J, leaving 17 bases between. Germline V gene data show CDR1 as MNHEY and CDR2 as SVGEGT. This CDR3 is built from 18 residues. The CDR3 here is CASSFFRGTPSGANVLTF. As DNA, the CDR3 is TGTGCCAGCAGTTTCTTTAGGGGTACCCCATCTGGGGCCAACGTCCTGACTTTC.

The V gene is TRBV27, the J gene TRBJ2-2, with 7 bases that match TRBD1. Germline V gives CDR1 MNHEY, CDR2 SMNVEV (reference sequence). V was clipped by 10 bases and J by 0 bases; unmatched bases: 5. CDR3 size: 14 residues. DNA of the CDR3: TGTGCCACGGGACAGTACACGAACACCGGGGAGCTGTTTTTT. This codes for CATGQYTNTGELFF.

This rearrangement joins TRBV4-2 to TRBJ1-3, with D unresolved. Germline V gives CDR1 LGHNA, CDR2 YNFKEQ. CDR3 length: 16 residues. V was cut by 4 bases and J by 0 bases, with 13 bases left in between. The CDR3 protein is CASSPGGPDSGNTIYF. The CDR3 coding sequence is TGTGCCAGCAGCCCGGGCGGCCCGGACTCTGGAAACACCATATATTTT.

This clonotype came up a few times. In nucleotides, the CDR3 is TGTGCCACCAGCAGAGATAAGGGGGTCGGGCAGCCCCAGCATTTT. It yields the protein CATSRDKGVGQPQHF. The V gene is TRBV15, the J gene TRBJ1-5; weak D call: TRBD1 (6 bases). Looked up from germline, CDR1 is LNHNV and CDR2 is YYDKDF (reference sequence). Trimming stripped 0 bases from V and 7 bases from J, with 13 bases between. The CDR3 length is 15 residues.

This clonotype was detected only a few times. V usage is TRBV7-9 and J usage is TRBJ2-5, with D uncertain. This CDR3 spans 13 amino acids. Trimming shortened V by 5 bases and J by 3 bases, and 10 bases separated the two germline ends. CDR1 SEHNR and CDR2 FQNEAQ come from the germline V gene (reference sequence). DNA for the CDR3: TGTGCCAGCAGCCCAATCTTCGAAGAGACCCAGTACTTC. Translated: CASSPIFEETQYF.

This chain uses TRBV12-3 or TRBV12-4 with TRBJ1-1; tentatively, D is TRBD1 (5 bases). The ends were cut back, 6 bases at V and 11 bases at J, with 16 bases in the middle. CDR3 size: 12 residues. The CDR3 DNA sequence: TGTGCCAGCAGCGATTGGGGCTGGGGGGCTTTCTTT. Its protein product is CASSDWGWGAFF.

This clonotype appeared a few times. The CDR3 DNA follows: TGTGCCAGCGCTCCTAGCGGGTGGAGAGATACGCAGTATTTT. Protein sequence: CASAPSGWRDTQYF. This chain uses TRBV6-2 or TRBV6-3 with TRBJ2-3; 8 bases match TRBD2. The germline gives CDR1 MNHEY, CDR2 SVGEGT. The length of the CDR3 is 14 residues. V was clipped by 8 bases and J by 5 bases; unmatched bases: 9.

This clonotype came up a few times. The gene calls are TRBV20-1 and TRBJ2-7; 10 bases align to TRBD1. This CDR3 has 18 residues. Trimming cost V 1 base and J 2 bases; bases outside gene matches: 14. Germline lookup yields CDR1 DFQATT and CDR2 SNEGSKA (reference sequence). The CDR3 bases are TGCAGTGCTAGAGTCCCCGCCGACAGGGGGCTTAACCCCTACGAGCAGTACTTC. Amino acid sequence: CSARVPADRGLNPYEQYF.

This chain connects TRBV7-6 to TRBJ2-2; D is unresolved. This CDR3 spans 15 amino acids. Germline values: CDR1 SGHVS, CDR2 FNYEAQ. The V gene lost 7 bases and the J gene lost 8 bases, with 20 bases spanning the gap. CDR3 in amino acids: CASTERAVKVGELFF. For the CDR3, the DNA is TGTGCCAGCACGGAAAGGGCGGTAAAAGTGGGGGAGCTGTTTTTT.

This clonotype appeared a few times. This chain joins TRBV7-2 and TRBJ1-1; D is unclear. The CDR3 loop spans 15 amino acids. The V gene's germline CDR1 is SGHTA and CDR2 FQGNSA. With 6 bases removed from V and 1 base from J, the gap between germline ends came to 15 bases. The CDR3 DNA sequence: TGTGCCAGCAGAGAGGACCCGGGAGGGAACACTGAAGCTTTCTTT. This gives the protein CASREDPGGNTEAFF.

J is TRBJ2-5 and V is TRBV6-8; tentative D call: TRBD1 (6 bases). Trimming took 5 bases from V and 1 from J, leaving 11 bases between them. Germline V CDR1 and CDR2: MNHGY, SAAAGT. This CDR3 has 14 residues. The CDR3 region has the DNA TGTGCCAGCAGTAACGGGGACACCCAAGAGACCCAGTACTTC. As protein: CASSNGDTQETQYF.

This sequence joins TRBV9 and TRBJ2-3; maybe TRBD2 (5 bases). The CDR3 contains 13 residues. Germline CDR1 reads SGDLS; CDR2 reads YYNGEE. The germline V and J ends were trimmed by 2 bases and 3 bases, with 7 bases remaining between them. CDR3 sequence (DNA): TGTGCCAGCAGCGTCCGGGGTACAGATACGCAGTATTTT. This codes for CASSVRGTDTQYF.

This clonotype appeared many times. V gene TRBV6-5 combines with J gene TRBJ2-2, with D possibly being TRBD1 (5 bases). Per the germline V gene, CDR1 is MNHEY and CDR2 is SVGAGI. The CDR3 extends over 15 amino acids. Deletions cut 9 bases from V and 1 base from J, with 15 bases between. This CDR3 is CARRKDTKNTGELFF. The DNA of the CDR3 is TGTGCCAGACGGAAGGACACTAAGAACACCGGGGAGCTGTTTTTT.

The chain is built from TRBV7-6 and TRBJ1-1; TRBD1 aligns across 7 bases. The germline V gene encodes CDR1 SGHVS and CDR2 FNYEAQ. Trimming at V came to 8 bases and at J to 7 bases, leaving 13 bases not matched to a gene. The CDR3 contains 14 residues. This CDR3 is CASYGSPGQVEAFF. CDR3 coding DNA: TGTGCCAGCTATGGGAGCCCAGGACAGGTTGAAGCTTTCTTT.

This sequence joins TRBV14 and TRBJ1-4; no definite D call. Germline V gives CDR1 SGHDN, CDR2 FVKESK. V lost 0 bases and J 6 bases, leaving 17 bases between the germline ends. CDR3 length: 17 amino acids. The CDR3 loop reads CASSQDPPFGEDEKLFF. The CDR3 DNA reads TGTGCCAGCAGCCAAGATCCCCCGTTTGGGGAGGATGAAAAACTGTTTTTT.

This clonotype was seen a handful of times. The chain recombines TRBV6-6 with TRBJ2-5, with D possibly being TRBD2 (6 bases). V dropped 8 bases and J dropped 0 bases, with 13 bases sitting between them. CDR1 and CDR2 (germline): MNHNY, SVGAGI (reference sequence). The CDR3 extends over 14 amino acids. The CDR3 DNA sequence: TGTGCCAGCCGCGGAGGGGCAGACCAAGAGACCCAGTACTTC. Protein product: CASRGGADQETQYF.

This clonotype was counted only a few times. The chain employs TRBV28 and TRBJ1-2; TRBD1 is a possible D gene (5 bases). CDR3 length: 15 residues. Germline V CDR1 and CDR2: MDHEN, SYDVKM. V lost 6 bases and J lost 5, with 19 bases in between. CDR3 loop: CASSPSPGTLYGYTF. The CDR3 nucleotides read TGTGCCAGCAGCCCTAGTCCCGGGACCTTATATGGCTACACCTTC.

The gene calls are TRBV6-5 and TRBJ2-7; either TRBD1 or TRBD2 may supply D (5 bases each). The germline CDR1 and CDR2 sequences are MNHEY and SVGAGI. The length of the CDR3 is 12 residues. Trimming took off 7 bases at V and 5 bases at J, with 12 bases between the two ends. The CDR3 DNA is TGTGCCAGCATTGGGGGTTCCCACGAGCAGTACTTC. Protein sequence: CASIGGSHEQYF.

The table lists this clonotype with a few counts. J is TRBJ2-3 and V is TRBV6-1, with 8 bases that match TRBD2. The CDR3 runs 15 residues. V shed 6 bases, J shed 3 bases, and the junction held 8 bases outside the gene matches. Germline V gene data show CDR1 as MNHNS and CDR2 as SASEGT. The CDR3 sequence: CASRLAGIGTDTQYF. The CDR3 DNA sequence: TGTGCCAGCAGATTAGCGGGGATTGGGACAGATACGCAGTATTTT.

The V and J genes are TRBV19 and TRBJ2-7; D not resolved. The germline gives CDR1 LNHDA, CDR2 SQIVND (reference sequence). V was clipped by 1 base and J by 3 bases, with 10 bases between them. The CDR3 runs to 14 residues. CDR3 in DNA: TGTGCCAGTAGTATAGGAGACGGATTCTACGAGCAGTACTTC. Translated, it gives CASSIGDGFYEQYF.

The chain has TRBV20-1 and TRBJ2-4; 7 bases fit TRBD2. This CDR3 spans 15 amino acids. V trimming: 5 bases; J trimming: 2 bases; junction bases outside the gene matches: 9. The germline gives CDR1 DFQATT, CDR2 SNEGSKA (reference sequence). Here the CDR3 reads CSAPHPRGTKNIQYF. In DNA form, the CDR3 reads TGCAGTGCTCCTCACCCGCGGGGGACCAAAAACATTCAGTACTTC.

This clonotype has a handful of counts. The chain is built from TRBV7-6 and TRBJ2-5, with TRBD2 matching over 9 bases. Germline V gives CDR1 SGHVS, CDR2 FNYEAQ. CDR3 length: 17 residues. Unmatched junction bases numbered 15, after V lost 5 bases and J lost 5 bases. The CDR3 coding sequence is TGTGCCAGCAGCCTCGTAGGCGGGGGGGAACTTCGGGAGACCCAGTACTTC. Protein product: CASSLVGGGELRETQYF.

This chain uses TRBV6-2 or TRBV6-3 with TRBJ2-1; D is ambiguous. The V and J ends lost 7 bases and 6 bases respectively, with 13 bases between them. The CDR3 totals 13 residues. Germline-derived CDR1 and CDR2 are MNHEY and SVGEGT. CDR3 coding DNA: TGTGCCAGCACCCCGGCTGGTACCAATGAGCAGTTCTTC. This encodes CASTPAGTNEQFF.

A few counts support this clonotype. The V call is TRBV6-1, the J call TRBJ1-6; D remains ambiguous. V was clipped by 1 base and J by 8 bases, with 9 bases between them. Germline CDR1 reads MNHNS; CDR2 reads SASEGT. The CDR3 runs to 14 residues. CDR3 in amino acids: CASSEGTRDSPLHF. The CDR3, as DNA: TGTGCCAGCAGTGAAGGGACTCGGGATTCACCCCTCCACTTT.